This T cell receptor (beta chain) was found in a study of cytomegalovirus exposure and HLA in healthy donors. Clones were sequenced by immunoSEQ multiplex PCR, and TCRdb holds only the in-frame ones, with some missing. Of some 150,000 clones listed, approximately 86% are singletons. The sample holds a few counts of this clone. Its matching antigen is unknown. Study-wide findings and caveats: The dataset shows that most TCR sequences were rare, while some public TCRs occurred in many donors. Investigators reported over 150 TCR beta chains as tied to cytomegalovirus.

Source material: PBMCs. This TCR derives from a man aged 18-30 years in good health and CMV-seropositive.

CDR3 in amino acids: CASSGPRGGSNSPLHF. CDR3 DNA: TGTGCCAGCAGTGGGCCCCGGGGGGGATCCAATTCACCCCTCCACTTT. The chain uses TRBV2 and TRBJ1-6, with D perhaps TRBD1 (5 bases). The CDR3 length is 16 residues. V lost 4 bases and J 7 bases, leaving 17 bases between the germline ends. CDR1 and CDR2 (germline): SNHLY, FYNNEI.